This T cell receptor (beta chain) was documented in a study of T cell repertoires in cytomegalovirus infection. The ends lost 8 bases at V and 4 bases at J; junction bases unmatched: 6. The germline V gene has CDR1 MNHEY and CDR2 SMNVEV (reference sequence). This CDR3 is 14 amino acids long. Worth noting for this clonotype: What it binds is unknown.

General study results and limits: Summed public TCR beta family frequency identified CMV carriers bearing the relevant HLA.

Via MiXCR, TCRdb re-called the reads, giving one row per CDR3 protein. The sample holds around 750,000 distinct CDR3 sequences, approximately 32% seen once. Sequencing was performed on cultured CD8+ T cells from PBMCs, taken from culture after CMV antigen stimulation. The rearrangement joins TRBV27 to TRBJ2-1; 9 bases are shared with TRBD1. This sequence was found in a human donor in good health (CMV status not recorded). Some clones in this sample may be carry-over from other donors' samples. In DNA, the CDR3 is TGTGCCAGCGCCCCGACAGGGGGTTACAATGAGCAGTTCTTC. Its translation is CASAPTGGYNEQFF.